These 31 T cell receptor beta chains originate from one sample sequenced in a study of cytomegalovirus exposure and HLA in healthy donors. PCR was performed using 60 Vbeta and 13 Jbeta primers. Profiling relied on immunoSEQ multiplex PCR, and the TCRdb table lists in-frame clones only, not all of them. The sample lists 100,000 to 140,000 clones, over 70% occurring once. The sequencing sample was made of PBMCs. The receptors originated from a man aged 25-45 years in good health and CMV-seronegative.

This chain joins TRBV7-9 and TRBJ2-5; TRBD2 matches at 8 bases. The germline CDR1 and CDR2 sequences are SEHNR and FQNEAQ (reference sequence). V lost 5 bases and J lost 4; bases outside the gene matches: 9. The CDR3 runs to 15 residues. DNA of the CDR3: TGTGCCAGCAGCCAGGGTAGCGGGGAGCTAGAGACCCAGTACTTC. Its translation is CASSQGSGELETQYF.

The V gene is TRBV27, the J gene TRBJ2-5, with TRBD2 matching over 10 bases. The CDR3 has 14 residues. Germline lookup yields CDR1 MNHEY and CDR2 SMNVEV (reference sequence). The V and J ends lost 4 bases and 7 bases, in that order; junction bases with no gene match: 6. CDR3 in DNA: TGTGCCAGCAGTTCACTAGCGGGATCGGGGACCCAGTACTTC. Translating it yields CASSSLAGSGTQYF.

This chain joins TRBV5-4 and TRBJ2-5; weak D call: TRBD2 (6 bases). This CDR3 has 15 residues. V lost 3 bases and J 5 bases, leaving 17 bases between the germline ends. Germline loops: CDR1 SGHNT, CDR2 YYREEE (reference sequence). CDR3 nucleotide sequence: TGTGCCAGCAGCTCTGGCCCCGCTAGCGAGGAGACCCAGTACTTC. Residues: CASSSGPASEETQYF.

The chain uses TRBV11-1 and TRBJ2-7; a possible D gene is TRBD2 (5 bases). Per germline, CDR1 SGHAT and CDR2 FQDESV (reference sequence). The CDR3 contains 14 residues. V dropped 8 bases and J dropped 1 base, with 15 bases sitting between them. The CDR3: CASAFGLSSYEQYF. CDR3 nucleotides: TGTGCCAGCGCTTTTGGACTTTCTTCCTACGAGCAGTACTTC.

The chain recombines TRBV2 with TRBJ1-2; no firm D call. The germline CDR1 and CDR2 sequences are SNHLY and FYNNEI. This CDR3 has 13 residues. With 8 bases removed from V and 3 bases from J, the gap between germline ends came to 13 bases. The CDR3 coding sequence is TGTGCCAGCGTCGTTATTAGTCACTATGGCTACACCTTC. It yields the protein CASVVISHYGYTF.

The chain uses TRBV30 and TRBJ2-3; TRBD2 aligns across 7 bases. The CDR3 runs 15 residues. The ends lost 4 bases at V and 1 base at J; junction bases unmatched: 8. From germline, CDR1 is GTSNPN and CDR2 SVGIG (reference sequence). This CDR3 is CAWTWSGTGTDTQYF. The CDR3 DNA reads as TGTGCCTGGACCTGGAGCGGGACCGGCACAGATACGCAGTATTTT.

The chain combines TRBV4-2 with TRBJ1-1, with TRBD1 identical over 7 bases. The CDR3 loop spans 15 amino acids. Germline V gives CDR1 LGHNA, CDR2 YNFKEQ. With V trimmed by 3 bases and J by 3 bases, 7 bases remained unmatched. The CDR3 here is CASSQEGGGYTEAFF. For the CDR3, the DNA is TGTGCCAGCAGCCAGGAAGGAGGGGGCTACACTGAAGCTTTCTTT.

V gene TRBV18 combines with J gene TRBJ2-7; TRBD2 aligns across 8 bases. The CDR3 loop spans 15 amino acids. The V segment lost 3 bases and the J segment 0 bases; nucleotides outside the gene matches: 4. The V gene's germline CDR1 is KGHSH and CDR2 LQKENI. The CDR3 DNA sequence: TGTGCCAGCTCACCCACGAGCGGGAGCTCCTACGAGCAGTACTTC. Protein: CASSPTSGSSYEQYF. Combining the CDR3 with reference TRBV18 and TRBJ2-7 gives the whole variable domain NAGVMQNPRHLVRRRGQEARLRCSPMKGHSHVYWYRQLPEEGLKFMVYLQKENIIDESGMPKERFSAEFPKEGPSILRIQQVVRGDSAAYFCASSPTSGSSYEQYFGPGTRLTVT.

The chain carries TRBV7-6 and TRBJ1-5; TRBD1 might be the D (6 bases). The CDR3 length is 15 residues. The germline CDR1 and CDR2 sequences are SGHVS and FNYEAQ. V gave up 5 bases and J gave up 0 bases, with 11 bases separating them. CDR3 coding DNA: TGTGCCAGCAGCCCAGGGGCCCATAGCAATCAGCCCCAGCATTTT. Protein product: CASSPGAHSNQPQHF.

The rearrangement joins TRBV5-1 to TRBJ2-1, with 14 bases identical to TRBD2. Germline CDR1 SGHRS, CDR2 YFSETQ. With V trimmed by 4 bases and J by 6 bases, 3 bases remained unmatched. The CDR3 is 15 residues long. CDR3 loop: CASSLGLAGANEQFF. The CDR3 DNA sequence: TGCGCCAGCAGCCTGGGACTAGCGGGAGCCAATGAGCAGTTCTTC.

The V gene is TRBV2, the J gene TRBJ2-5; the match to TRBD2 covers 7 bases. Looked up from germline, CDR1 is SNHLY and CDR2 is FYNNEI. V dropped 6 bases and J dropped 4; count of bases not matched to a gene: 11. The CDR3 covers 15 residues. Here the CDR3 reads CASSGTRGEGETQYF. CDR3 DNA sequence: TGTGCCAGCAGCGGTACTAGAGGGGAGGGAGAGACCCAGTACTTC. The whole variable domain, filled in from reference TRBV2 and TRBJ2-5, reads EPEVTQTPSHQVTQMGQEVILRCVPISNHLYFYWYRQILGQKVEFLVSFYNNEISEKSEIFDDQFSVERPDGSNFTLKIRSTKLEDSAMYFCASSGTRGEGETQYFGPGTRLLVL.

The CDR3 nucleotides read TGTGCCAGCAGTGAGGCGGGTTGGGGTGAAAAACTGTTTTTT. Protein sequence: CASSEAGWGEKLFF. The J gene is TRBJ1-4, the V gene TRBV25-1; D remains unclear. Trimming removed 3 bases from V and 7 bases from J, with 12 bases in between. This CDR3 comprises 14 residues. CDR1 MGHDK and CDR2 SYGVNS come from the germline V gene.

CDR3 residues: CASSTNRQGNTEAFF. CDR3 nucleotide sequence: TGTGCCAGCAGCACAAACCGACAGGGGAACACTGAAGCTTTCTTT. The chain has TRBV11-2 and TRBJ1-1; 7 bases map to TRBD1. V shed 5 bases and J 1 base; nucleotides not matched to a gene: 7. The CDR3 consists of 15 residues. Germline CDR1 SGHAT, CDR2 FQNNGV.

The chain employs TRBV4-1 and TRBJ2-7; 8 bases line up with TRBD2. CDR1 and CDR2 (germline): MGHRA, YSYEKL. CDR3 size: 15 residues. V trimming: 5 bases; J trimming: 4 bases; junction bases outside the gene matches: 10. The CDR3 bases are TGCGCCAGCAGCGCCTTCGCGTTAGCGGGGTACGAGCAGTACTTC. Translated, it gives CASSAFALAGYEQYF.

This chain uses TRBV11-1 with TRBJ2-5, with D tentatively TRBD2 (6 bases). The CDR3 has 14 amino acids. The V gene lost 5 bases and the J gene lost 1 base, with 11 bases spanning the gap. The germline gives CDR1 SGHAT, CDR2 FQDESV (reference sequence). The CDR3 DNA reads as TGTGCCAGCAGCCCCATGACTAGCCAAGAGACCCAGTACTTC. It codes for CASSPMTSQETQYF.

The chain couples TRBV29-1 to TRBJ2-3; 8 bases are a match to TRBD1. The J segment lost 2 bases and the V segment lost 0 bases, leaving 4 bases of the junction unmatched. Germline values: CDR1 SQVTM, CDR2 ANQGSEA. This CDR3 is built from 15 residues. For the CDR3, the DNA is TGCAGCGTTGAAGACCCGGGACAGGTCACAGATACGCAGTATTTT. Encoded protein: CSVEDPGQVTDTQYF.

This clone was observed a handful of times. J is TRBJ1-2 and V is TRBV28; TRBD1 aligns across 9 bases. Germline V gives CDR1 MDHEN, CDR2 SYDVKM. CDR3 length: 15 amino acids. The V segment lost 6 bases and the J segment 6 bases; nucleotides outside the gene matches: 11. The CDR3 DNA reads as TGTGCCAGCAGGCGGACAGGGGCGTCTATTCATGGCTACACCTTC. This gives the protein CASRRTGASIHGYTF.

The rearrangement uses TRBV7-6 and TRBJ2-7; 8 bases match TRBD2. Unmatched junction bases numbered 9, after V lost 5 bases and J lost 3 bases. The CDR3 runs to 15 residues. Germline values: CDR1 SGHVS, CDR2 FNYEAQ. This chain's CDR3 is CASSPPEREYYEQYF. DNA for the CDR3: TGTGCCAGCAGCCCCCCTGAGCGGGAGTACTACGAGCAGTACTTC.

The DNA of the CDR3 is TGTGCCAGCAGCCTCCCAGGCGACACTGAAGCTTTCTTT. Translating gives CASSLPGDTEAFF. The chain uses TRBV9 and TRBJ1-1, with D unclear. The CDR3 is 13 residues long. V was trimmed by 4 bases and J by 3 bases, leaving 10 bases between them. Germline assignment: CDR1 SGDLS and CDR2 YYNGEE.

This clone showed up just a few times. CDR3 in amino acids: CASSLSGSHEQYF. CDR3 coding DNA: TGTGCCAGCAGCCTAAGCGGGAGCCACGAGCAGTACTTC. This chain joins TRBV5-4 and TRBJ2-7, with 8 bases lining up with TRBD2. The germline V gene has CDR1 SGHNT and CDR2 YYREEE (reference sequence). V lost 4 bases to trimming and J lost 5 bases; unmatched junction nucleotides: 5. This CDR3 has 13 amino acids.

This clone was picked up a small number of times. The rearrangement joins TRBV6-1 to TRBJ2-7, with D perhaps TRBD1 (6 bases). V was trimmed by 7 bases and J by 3 bases, leaving 7 bases between them. The CDR3 is 11 amino acids. Germline V lookup: CDR1 MNHNS, CDR2 SASEGT. As DNA, the CDR3 is TGTGCCAGCACAGGGGACTACGAGCAGTACTTC. This gives the protein CASTGDYEQYF.

This chain joins TRBV5-1 and TRBJ1-5; possibly TRBD1 for D (5 bases). Germline-derived CDR1 and CDR2 are SGHRS and YFSETQ. Trimming shortened V by 5 bases and J by 0 bases, and 12 bases separated the two germline ends. The CDR3 spans 15 residues. This CDR3 is CASSLQGYSNQPQHF. DNA for the CDR3: TGCGCCAGCAGTCTTCAGGGTTATAGCAATCAGCCCCAGCATTTT.

This rearrangement joins TRBV9 to TRBJ2-2, with TRBD2 matching 7 bases. Trimming removed 10 bases from V and 5 bases from J; junction bases left unmatched: 5. Germline V lookup: CDR1 SGDLS, CDR2 YYNGEE. The length of the CDR3 is 12 residues. The CDR3 DNA reads TGTGCCTCCTCCGGGGGGACCGGGGAGCTGTTTTTT. This translates into CASSGGTGELFF. Full variable domain (missing parts from reference TRBV9 and TRBJ2-2): DSGVTQTPKHLITATGQRVTLRCSPRSGDLSVYWYQQSLDQGLQFLIQYYNGEERAKGNILERFSAQQFPDLHSELNLSSLELGDSALYFCASSGGTGELFFGEGSRLTVL.

The rearrangement joins TRBV2 to TRBJ1-4; no definite D call. Germline V gene lookup returns CDR1 SNHLY and CDR2 FYNNEI. The CDR3 sequence is 14 residues long. The V end was cut by 2 bases, the J end by 5 bases, with 9 bases between. In DNA form, the CDR3 reads TGTGCCAGCAGTGAATTAACGAGGAATGAAAAACTGTTTTTT. It specifies CASSELTRNEKLFF.

The chain links TRBV18 to TRBJ1-6, with D possibly TRBD1 on 6 matching bases. The V end was cut by 8 bases, the J end by 5 bases, with 13 bases between. The CDR3 spans 14 residues. Germline loops: CDR1 KGHSH, CDR2 LQKENI. The CDR3 DNA reads TGTGCCAGCGCGGAGGACAGACATAATTCACCCCTCCACTTT. It translates to CASAEDRHNSPLHF. Supplemented by reference TRBV18 and TRBJ1-6, the full variable domain reads NAGVMQNPRHLVRRRGQEARLRCSPMKGHSHVYWYRQLPEEGLKFMVYLQKENIIDESGMPKERFSAEFPKEGPSILRIQQVVRGDSAAYFCASAEDRHNSPLHFGNGTRLTVT.

V gene TRBV2 combines with J gene TRBJ1-5, with a tentative D call TRBD1 (6 bases). The germline V gene encodes CDR1 SNHLY and CDR2 FYNNEI. V was shortened by 5 bases and J by 3 bases, with 14 bases between the two germline ends. The CDR3 is 15 residues long. CDR3 nucleotide sequence: TGTGCCAGCAGTAGGGACACTCACCCCAATCAGCCCCAGCATTTT. It specifies CASSRDTHPNQPQHF. Complete variable domain (other parts from reference TRBV2 and TRBJ1-5): EPEVTQTPSHQVTQMGQEVILRCVPISNHLYFYWYRQILGQKVEFLVSFYNNEISEKSEIFDDQFSVERPDGSNFTLKIRSTKLEDSAMYFCASSRDTHPNQPQHFGDGTRLSIL.

The rearrangement links TRBV7-8 to TRBJ1-5; D uncertain. The germline V gene has CDR1 SGHVS and CDR2 FQNEAQ. V shed 4 bases and J shed 7 bases, with 11 bases lying between them. The CDR3 totals 13 residues. CDR3 bases: TGTGCCAGCAGCTACCAGGCTCTGCAGCCCCAGCATTTT. This gives the protein CASSYQALQPQHF.

The chain uses TRBV11-2 and TRBJ2-3; 10 bases map to TRBD2. The junction had 4 bases not matched to a gene; V was cut back by 1 base and J by 6 bases. This CDR3 contains 15 residues. The germline gives CDR1 SGHAT, CDR2 FQNNGV. The CDR3 is CASSLGSGGGDTQYF. For the CDR3, the DNA is TGTGCCAGCAGCTTAGGGAGCGGGGGGGGCGATACGCAGTATTTT.

This chain connects TRBV13 to TRBJ2-7; tentative D call: TRBD1 (5 bases). Germline V gene sequence: CDR1 PRHDT, CDR2 FYEKMQ (reference sequence). The CDR3 loop spans 14 amino acids. V was clipped by 3 bases and J by 4 bases, with 13 bases between them. This CDR3 reads CASSFRQGGYEQYF. CDR3 sequence (DNA): TGTGCCAGCAGCTTCCGCCAGGGTGGGTACGAGCAGTACTTC. Full variable domain (outside the CDR3, taken from reference TRBV13 and TRBJ2-7): AAGVIQSPRHLIKEKRETATLKCYPIPRHDTVYWYQQGPGQDPQFLISFYEKMQSDKGSIPDRFSAQQFSDYHSELNMSSLELGDSALYFCASSFRQGGYEQYFGPGTRLTVT.

The V and J genes are TRBV4-1 and TRBJ1-1; 9 nucleotides match TRBD1. The CDR3 consists of 17 residues. The V gene's germline CDR1 is MGHRA and CDR2 YSYEKL. Trimming removed 5 bases from V and 0 bases from J; junction bases left unmatched: 10. The DNA for the CDR3 is TGCGCCAGCAGCTTCACGGGACAGGGAAAGGTGAACACTGAAGCTTTCTTT. Translation gives CASSFTGQGKVNTEAFF.

V and J are TRBV7-9 and TRBJ2-2; 10 nucleotides line up with TRBD1. Germline V gene data show CDR1 as SEHNR and CDR2 as FQNEAQ (reference sequence). Trimming took 2 bases from V and 5 from J; bases not matched to a gene: 11. The CDR3 is 18 residues long. The DNA for the CDR3 is TGTGCCAGCAGCTTATTCGGGACAGGGGTTTCGGGAACCGGGGAGCTGTTTTTT. Translating gives CASSLFGTGVSGTGELFF. Together with reference TRBV7-9 and TRBJ2-2, the CDR3 gives the full variable domain: DTGVSQNPRHKITKRGQNVTFRCDPISEHNRLYWYRQTLGQGPEFLTYFQNEAQLEKSRLLSDRFSAERPKGSFSTLEIQRTEQGDSAMYLCASSLFGTGVSGTGELFFGEGSRLTVL.